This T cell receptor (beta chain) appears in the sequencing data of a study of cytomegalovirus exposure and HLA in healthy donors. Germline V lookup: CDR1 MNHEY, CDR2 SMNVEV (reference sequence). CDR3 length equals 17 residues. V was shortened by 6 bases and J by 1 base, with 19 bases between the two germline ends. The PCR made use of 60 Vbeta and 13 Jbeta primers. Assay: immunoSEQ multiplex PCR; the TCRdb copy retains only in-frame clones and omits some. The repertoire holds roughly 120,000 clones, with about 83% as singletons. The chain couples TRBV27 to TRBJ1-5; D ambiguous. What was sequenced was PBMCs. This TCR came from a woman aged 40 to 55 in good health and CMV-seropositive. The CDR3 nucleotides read TGTGCCAGCAGGCCCTACGGCAGGCGCTTCAGCAATCAGCCCCAGCATTTT. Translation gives CASRPYGRRFSNQPQHF.